These 18 T cell receptor beta chains were all obtained from the same sample, sequenced in a study of cytomegalovirus exposure and HLA in healthy donors. The PCR employed 60 Vbeta primers together with 13 Jbeta primers. Repertoires were generated with immunoSEQ multiplex PCR, while TCRdb's copy carries only in-frame clones and drops some. Its clone listing holds roughly 34,000 clones. Sequencing input: PBMCs. The receptors derive from a man aged 35 to 55 in good health and CMV-seronegative.

This chain joins TRBV7-9 and TRBJ2-7; 9 nucleotides agree with TRBD2. The germline CDR1 and CDR2 sequences are SEHNR and FQNEAQ (reference sequence). The length of the CDR3 is 18 residues. The J segment lost 1 base and the V segment lost 1 base, leaving 11 bases of the junction unmatched. The CDR3, as DNA: TGTGCCAGCAGCTTAGAGATTGAACTAGCGGGTGATTCCTACGAGCAGTACTTC. It yields the protein CASSLEIELAGDSYEQYF. The full variable domain, its missing parts supplied by reference TRBV7-9 and TRBJ2-7, is DTGVSQNPRHKITKRGQNVTFRCDPISEHNRLYWYRQTLGQGPEFLTYFQNEAQLEKSRLLSDRFSAERPKGSFSTLEIQRTEQGDSAMYLCASSLEIELAGDSYEQYFGPGTRLTVT.

The rearrangement uses TRBV6-1 and TRBJ1-2; 12 positions match TRBD1. The V gene end was trimmed by 4 bases and the J gene end by 6 bases; junction bases not matched to a gene: 6. The CDR3 sequence is 15 residues long. Germline V CDR1 and CDR2: MNHNS, SASEGT. This chain's CDR3 is CASSARDRGLHGYTF. CDR3 bases: TGTGCCAGCAGTGCCCGGGACAGGGGGCTTCATGGCTACACCTTC.

The chain has TRBV6-5 and TRBJ1-2; 8 bases are shared with TRBD1. Germline-derived CDR1 and CDR2 are MNHEY and SVGAGI. This CDR3 has 14 amino acids. Germline trimming cut 8 bases from V and 2 bases from J; bases unmatched to any gene: 7. This CDR3 reads CASARTGRNYGYTF. CDR3 in DNA: TGTGCCAGCGCGCGGACAGGGAGAAACTATGGCTACACCTTC.

V and J are TRBV9 and TRBJ2-1; 7 bases line up with TRBD1. This CDR3 has 12 residues. The V segment lost 0 bases and the J segment 12 bases; nucleotides outside the gene matches: 3. Germline-derived CDR1 and CDR2 are SGDLS and YYNGEE. The chain's CDR3 is CASSVEGDRQFF. The CDR3 DNA sequence: TGTGCCAGCAGCGTAGAGGGGGACAGGCAGTTCTTC.

This chain joins TRBV7-6 and TRBJ2-2, with D perhaps TRBD2 (5 bases). The CDR3 is 16 amino acids. V was shortened by 5 bases and J by 5 bases, with 18 bases between the two germline ends. Germline CDR1 is SGHVS and CDR2 is FNYEAQ. The CDR3 protein is CASSPPRWRRTGELFF. CDR3 in DNA: TGTGCCAGCAGCCCCCCACGGTGGCGGAGGACCGGGGAGCTGTTTTTT.

The chain has TRBV7-3 and TRBJ2-1; 10 bases are shared with TRBD2. This CDR3 region has 15 residues. V dropped 0 bases and J dropped 8; count of bases not matched to a gene: 4. CDR1 and CDR2 (germline): SGHTA, FQGTGA. The CDR3 nucleotides are TGTGCCAGCAGCTTAACACCTAGCGGGAGTCATGAGCAGTTCTTC. Its translation: CASSLTPSGSHEQFF.

The chain recombines TRBV19 with TRBJ2-1, with TRBD2 identical over 10 bases. CDR1 and CDR2 from the germline V gene are LNHDA and SQIVND (reference sequence). The CDR3 runs 16 residues. Germline trimming cut 8 bases from V and 4 bases from J; bases unmatched to any gene: 11. The CDR3 region is CASGDQLAGAYNEQFF. CDR3 in DNA: TGTGCCAGTGGAGATCAGCTAGCGGGAGCTTACAATGAGCAGTTCTTC.

The chain links TRBV5-8 to TRBJ2-5, with D possibly TRBD2 on 6 matching bases. This CDR3 region has 14 residues. From germline, CDR1 is SGHTS and CDR2 YDEGEE. Between the trimmed V and J ends, which lost 5 bases and 5 bases, there was a span of 16 bases. The CDR3 reads CASSTLLAGETQYF. The CDR3 coding sequence is TGTGCCAGCAGTACCCTACTAGCTGGGGAGACCCAGTACTTC.

CDR3 DNA: TGCGCCAGCAGCCTAGGGACAGGGGGTACCTCAGCGCGGTACTTC. It codes for CASSLGTGGTSARYF. The V call is TRBV4-3, the J call TRBJ2-7, with 11 bases identical to TRBD1. V was pared by 4 bases and J by 12 bases, with 14 bases of the junction left unmatched. Germline assignment: CDR1 LGHNA and CDR2 YSLEER. The CDR3 has 15 residues.

The chain employs TRBV7-3 and TRBJ2-2; TRBD2 aligns across 8 bases. J lost 3 bases, V lost 1 base, and 4 bases had no gene match. The CDR3 runs to 16 residues. Germline CDR1 SGHTA, CDR2 FQGTGA. CDR3: CASSLMAGGYTGELFF. CDR3 coding DNA: TGTGCCAGCAGCTTAATGGCGGGGGGATACACCGGGGAGCTGTTTTTT.

The rearrangement uses TRBV30 and TRBJ1-5, with D possibly matching TRBD1 (6 bases). V was cut by 5 bases and J by 2 bases, with 10 bases left in between. The germline V gene has CDR1 GTSNPN and CDR2 SVGIG (reference sequence). The CDR3 is 13 amino acids. As DNA, the CDR3 is TGTGCCTGGGGGGGACAAGGCAATCAGCCCCAGCATTTT. Translating gives CAWGGQGNQPQHF.

The rearrangement uses TRBV7-8 and TRBJ2-7; TRBD1 might be the D (5 bases). Germline-derived CDR1 and CDR2 are SGHVS and FQNEAQ. The V end lost 4 bases, the J end lost 0 bases, and 7 bases lay between the germline ends. The CDR3 contains 13 residues. CDR3 loop: CASSSDSSYEQYF. As DNA, the CDR3 is TGTGCCAGCAGCTCCGACAGCTCCTACGAGCAGTACTTC.

V usage is TRBV4-2 and J usage is TRBJ2-7; TRBD2 matches 11 bases. The CDR3 has 15 amino acids. Germline CDR1 and CDR2: LGHNA and YNFKEQ. The V and J ends lost 1 base and 6 bases, in that order; junction bases with no gene match: 5. CDR3 nucleotides: TGTGCCAGCAGCCAAGCGACTAGCGGGATTAGCGAGCAGTACTTC. It encodes CASSQATSGISEQYF.

This chain joins TRBV11-2 and TRBJ1-1; the match to TRBD1 covers 7 bases. The CDR3 runs 15 residues. Germline-derived CDR1 and CDR2 are SGHAT and FQNNGV. The ends lost 6 bases at V and 10 bases at J; junction bases unmatched: 17. The CDR3 sequence is CASRLTGDRTPRAFF. The CDR3 DNA sequence: TGTGCCAGCAGACTAACAGGGGACCGCACCCCCCGAGCTTTCTTT. The full variable domain, its missing parts supplied by reference TRBV11-2 and TRBJ1-1, is EAGVAQSPRYKIIEKRQSVAFWCNPISGHATLYWYQQILGQGPKLLIQFQNNGVVDDSQLPKDRFSAERLKGVDSTLKIQPAKLEDSAVYLCASRLTGDRTPRAFFGQGTRLTVV.

The rearrangement uses TRBV5-1 and TRBJ2-5; maybe TRBD1 (6 bases). Germline assignment: CDR1 SGHRS and CDR2 YFSETQ. V was cut by 2 bases and J by 1 base, with 12 bases left in between. The CDR3 spans 15 residues. The CDR3 DNA follows: TGCGCCAGCAGCTTTTTAGGGACATCCCAAGAGACCCAGTACTTC. It is translated as CASSFLGTSQETQYF. Using reference TRBV5-1 and TRBJ2-5 for the parts outside the CDR3, the full variable domain is KAGVTQTPRYLIKTRGQQVTLSCSPISGHRSVSWYQQTPGQGLQFLFEYFSETQRNKGNFPGRFSGRQFSNSRSEMNVSTLELGDSALYLCASSFLGTSQETQYFGPGTRLLVL.

The V call is TRBV6-1, the J call TRBJ1-6; D is unresolved. Germline assignment: CDR1 MNHNS and CDR2 SASEGT. The V and J ends lost 3 bases and 8 bases respectively, with 11 bases between them. This CDR3 spans 14 amino acids. CDR3 nucleotides: TGTGCCAGCAGTGATCGGGGTTGGGATTCACCCCTCCACTTT. This gives the protein CASSDRGWDSPLHF.

The chain combines TRBV30 with TRBJ2-7; 7 nucleotides line up with TRBD2. The CDR3 has 12 amino acids. The germline gives CDR1 GTSNPN, CDR2 SVGIG (reference sequence). The trim removed 7 bases at V and 2 bases at J, leaving 5 bases unmatched. In DNA, the CDR3 is TGTGCCTACGAAGGACTAGCCTACGAGCAGTACTTC. Translation: CAYEGLAYEQYF.

The chain joins TRBV7-2 to TRBJ1-2, with a possible D match to TRBD1 (6 bases). Per the germline V gene, CDR1 is SGHTA and CDR2 is FQGNSA. V was clipped by 5 bases and J by 1 base, with 17 bases between them. This CDR3 is 16 amino acids long. Here the CDR3 reads CASSPGKVRGNYGYTF. The CDR3 coding sequence is TGTGCCAGCAGCCCGGGCAAAGTCAGGGGTAACTATGGCTACACCTTC. Filled out from reference TRBV7-2 and TRBJ1-2, the complete variable domain reads GAGVSQSPSNKVTEKGKDVELRCDPISGHTALYWYRQSLGQGLEFLIYFQGNSAPDKSGLPSDRFSAERTGGSVSTLTIQRTQQEDSAVYLCASSPGKVRGNYGYTFGSGTRLTVV.